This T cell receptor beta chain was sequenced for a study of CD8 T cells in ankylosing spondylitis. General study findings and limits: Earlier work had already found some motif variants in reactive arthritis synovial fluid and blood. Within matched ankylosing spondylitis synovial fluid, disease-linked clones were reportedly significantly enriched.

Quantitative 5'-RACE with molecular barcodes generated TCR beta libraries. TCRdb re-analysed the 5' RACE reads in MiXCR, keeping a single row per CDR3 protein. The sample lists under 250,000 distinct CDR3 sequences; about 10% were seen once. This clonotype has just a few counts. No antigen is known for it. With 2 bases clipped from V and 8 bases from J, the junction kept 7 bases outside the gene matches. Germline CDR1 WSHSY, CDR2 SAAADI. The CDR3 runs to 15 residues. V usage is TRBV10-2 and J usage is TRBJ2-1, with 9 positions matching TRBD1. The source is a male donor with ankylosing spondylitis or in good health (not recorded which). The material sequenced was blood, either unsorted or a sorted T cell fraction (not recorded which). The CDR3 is CASSEPDRGYHEQFF. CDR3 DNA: TGCGCCAGCAGTGAGCCGGACAGGGGTTACCATGAGCAGTTCTTC.